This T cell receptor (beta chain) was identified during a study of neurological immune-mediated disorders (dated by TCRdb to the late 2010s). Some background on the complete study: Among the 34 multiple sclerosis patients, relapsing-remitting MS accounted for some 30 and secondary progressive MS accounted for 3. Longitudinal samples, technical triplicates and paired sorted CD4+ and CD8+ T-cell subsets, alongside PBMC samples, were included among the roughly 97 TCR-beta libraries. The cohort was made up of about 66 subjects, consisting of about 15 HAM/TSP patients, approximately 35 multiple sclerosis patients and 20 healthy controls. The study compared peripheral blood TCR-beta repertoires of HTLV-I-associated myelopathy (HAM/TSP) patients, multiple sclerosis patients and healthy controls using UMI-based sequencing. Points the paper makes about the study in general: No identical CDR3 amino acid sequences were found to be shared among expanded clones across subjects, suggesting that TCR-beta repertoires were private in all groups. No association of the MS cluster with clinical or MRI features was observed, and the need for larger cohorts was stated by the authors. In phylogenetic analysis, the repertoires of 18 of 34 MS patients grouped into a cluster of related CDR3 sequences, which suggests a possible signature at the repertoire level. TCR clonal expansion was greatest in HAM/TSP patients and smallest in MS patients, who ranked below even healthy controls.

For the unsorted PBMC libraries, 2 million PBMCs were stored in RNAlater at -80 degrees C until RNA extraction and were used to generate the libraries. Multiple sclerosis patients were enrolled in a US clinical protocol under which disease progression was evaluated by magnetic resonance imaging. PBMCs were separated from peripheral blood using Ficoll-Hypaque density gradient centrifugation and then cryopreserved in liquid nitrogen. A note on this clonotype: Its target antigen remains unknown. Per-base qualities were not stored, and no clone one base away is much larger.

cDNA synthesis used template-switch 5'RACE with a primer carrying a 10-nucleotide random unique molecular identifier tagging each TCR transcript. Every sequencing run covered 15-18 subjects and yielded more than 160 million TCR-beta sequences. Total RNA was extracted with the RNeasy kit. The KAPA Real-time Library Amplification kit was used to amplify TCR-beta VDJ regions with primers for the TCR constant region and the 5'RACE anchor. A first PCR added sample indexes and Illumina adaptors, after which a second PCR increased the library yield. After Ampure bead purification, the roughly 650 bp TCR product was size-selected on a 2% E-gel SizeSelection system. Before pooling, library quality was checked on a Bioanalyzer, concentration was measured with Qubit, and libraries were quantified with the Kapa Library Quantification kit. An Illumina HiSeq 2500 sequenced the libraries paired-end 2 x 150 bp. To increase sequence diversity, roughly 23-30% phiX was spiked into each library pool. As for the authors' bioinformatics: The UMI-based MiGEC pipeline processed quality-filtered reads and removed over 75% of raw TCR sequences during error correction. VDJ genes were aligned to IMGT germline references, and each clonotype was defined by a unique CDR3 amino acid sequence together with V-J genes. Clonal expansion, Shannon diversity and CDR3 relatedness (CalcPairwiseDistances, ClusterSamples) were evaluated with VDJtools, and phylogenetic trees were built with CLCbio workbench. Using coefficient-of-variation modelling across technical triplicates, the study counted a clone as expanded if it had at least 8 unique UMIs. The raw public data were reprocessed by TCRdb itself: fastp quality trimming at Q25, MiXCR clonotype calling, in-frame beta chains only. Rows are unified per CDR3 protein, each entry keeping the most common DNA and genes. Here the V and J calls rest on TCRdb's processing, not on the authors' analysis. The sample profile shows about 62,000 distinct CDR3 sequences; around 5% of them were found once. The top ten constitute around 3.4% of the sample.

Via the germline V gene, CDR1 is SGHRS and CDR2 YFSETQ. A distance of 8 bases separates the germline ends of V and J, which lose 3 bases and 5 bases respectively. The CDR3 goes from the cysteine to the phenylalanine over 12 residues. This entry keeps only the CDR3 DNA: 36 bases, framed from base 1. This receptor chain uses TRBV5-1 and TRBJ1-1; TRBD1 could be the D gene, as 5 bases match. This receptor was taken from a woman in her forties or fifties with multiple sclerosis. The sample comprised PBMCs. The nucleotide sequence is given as TGCGCCAGCAGCTACGACAGTACTGAAGCTTTCTTT. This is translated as CASSYDSTEAFF.